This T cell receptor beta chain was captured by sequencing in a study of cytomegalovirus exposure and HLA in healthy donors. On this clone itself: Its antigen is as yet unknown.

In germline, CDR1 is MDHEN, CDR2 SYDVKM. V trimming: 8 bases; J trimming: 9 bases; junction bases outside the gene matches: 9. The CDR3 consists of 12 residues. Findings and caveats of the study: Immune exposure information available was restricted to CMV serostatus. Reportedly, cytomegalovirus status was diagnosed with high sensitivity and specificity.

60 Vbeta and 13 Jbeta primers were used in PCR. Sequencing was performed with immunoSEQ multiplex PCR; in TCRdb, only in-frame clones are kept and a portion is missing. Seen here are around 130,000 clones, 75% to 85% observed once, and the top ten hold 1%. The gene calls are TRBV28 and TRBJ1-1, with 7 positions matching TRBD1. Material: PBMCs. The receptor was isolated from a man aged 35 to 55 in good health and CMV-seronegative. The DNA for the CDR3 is TGTGCCAGCCGCCAGGGGGAGTCTCAAGCTTTCTTT. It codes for CASRQGESQAFF.